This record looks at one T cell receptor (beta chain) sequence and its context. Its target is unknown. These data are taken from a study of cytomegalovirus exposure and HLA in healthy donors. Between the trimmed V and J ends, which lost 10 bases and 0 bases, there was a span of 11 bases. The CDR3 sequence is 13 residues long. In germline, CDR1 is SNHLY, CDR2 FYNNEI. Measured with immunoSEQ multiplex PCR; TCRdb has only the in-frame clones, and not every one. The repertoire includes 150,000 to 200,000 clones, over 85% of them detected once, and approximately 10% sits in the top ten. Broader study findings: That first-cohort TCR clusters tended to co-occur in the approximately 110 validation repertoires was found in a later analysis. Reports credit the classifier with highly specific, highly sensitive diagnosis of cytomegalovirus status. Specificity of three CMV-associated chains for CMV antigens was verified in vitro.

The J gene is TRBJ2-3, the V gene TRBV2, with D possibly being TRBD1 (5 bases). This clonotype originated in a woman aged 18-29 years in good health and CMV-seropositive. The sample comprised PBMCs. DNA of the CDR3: TGTGCCACCCAACAGGCTAGCACAGATACGCAGTATTTT. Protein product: CATQQASTDTQYF.